This paragraph covers one T cell receptor (beta chain) sequence. These data are taken from a study of blood T cell repertoires in COVID-19. The assay was immunoSEQ multiplex PCR, and TCRdb's table has in-frame clones only and misses some. The profile covers 150,000 to 200,000 clones, with about 86% appearing a single time and about 9.7% taken by the ten largest. Germline CDR1 MNHNS, CDR2 SASEGT. This CDR3 contains 15 residues. Trimming took 1 base from V and 5 from J; bases not matched to a gene: 7. V usage is TRBV6-1 and J usage is TRBJ1-2; TRBD1 matches 7 bases. The sequenced material came from peripheral blood. The receptor was derived from a man between 45 and 60 years old with active or convalescent COVID-19. The CDR3 spells CASSEVLDRVYGYTF. CDR3 DNA sequence: TGTGCCAGCAGTGAAGTCTTAGACAGGGTGTATGGCTACACCTTC.